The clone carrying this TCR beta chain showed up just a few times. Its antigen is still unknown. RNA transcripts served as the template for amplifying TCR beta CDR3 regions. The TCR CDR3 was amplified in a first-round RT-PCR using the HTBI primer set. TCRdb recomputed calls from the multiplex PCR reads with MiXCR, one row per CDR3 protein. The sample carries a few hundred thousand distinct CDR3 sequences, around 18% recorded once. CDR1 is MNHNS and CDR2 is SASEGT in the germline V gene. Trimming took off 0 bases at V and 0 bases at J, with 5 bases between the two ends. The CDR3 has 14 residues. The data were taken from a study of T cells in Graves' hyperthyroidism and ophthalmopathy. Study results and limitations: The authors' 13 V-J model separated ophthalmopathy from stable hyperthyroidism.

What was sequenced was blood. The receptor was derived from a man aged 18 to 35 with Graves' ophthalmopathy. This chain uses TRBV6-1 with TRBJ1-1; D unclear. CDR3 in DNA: TGTGCCAGCAGTGAAGCGGCAGTGAACACTGAAGCTTTCTTT. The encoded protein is CASSEAAVNTEAFF.